The entry below describes one T cell receptor beta chain. This record belongs to a study of blood T cell repertoires in COVID-19. The CDR3 runs to 14 residues. J was trimmed by 7 bases and V by 5 bases; bases with no gene match: 5. Germline CDR1 reads SEHNR; CDR2 reads FQNEAQ (reference sequence). The data were produced by immunoSEQ multiplex PCR, yet TCRdb's version contains in-frame clones alone and is incomplete. This table holds about 350,000 clones, about 92% found once. This sequence joins TRBV7-9 and TRBJ1-6; TRBD1 agrees at 7 bases. The receptor was isolated from a woman between 55 and 75 years old with COVID-19, enrolled during active disease. Material: peripheral blood. The DNA for the CDR3 is TGTGCCAGCAGCCGGGACAGCCTAAATTCACCCCTCCACTTT. Encoded protein: CASSRDSLNSPLHF. Variable domain in full (rest from reference TRBV7-9 and TRBJ1-6): DTGVSQNPRHKITKRGQNVTFRCDPISEHNRLYWYRQTLGQGPEFLTYFQNEAQLEKSRLLSDRFSAERPKGSFSTLEIQRTEQGDSAMYLCASSRDSLNSPLHFGNGTRLTVT.